The 24 T cell receptor beta chains in this list originate from one sample, sequenced in a study of T cell changes during pregnancy in multiple sclerosis. TCRdb's copy holds only in-frame clones and misses some; the assay was immunoSEQ multiplex PCR. The sample includes 15,000 to 20,000 clones, more than 75% of them seen just once. The material was CD4+ T cells from peripheral blood mononuclear cells, obtained in the first trimester of pregnancy. These receptors originate from a female donor in good health, enrolled as a control in a pregnancy study.

V and J are TRBV29-1 and TRBJ1-2, with 7 nucleotides matching TRBD1. This CDR3 is 12 amino acids long. Per germline, CDR1 SQVTM and CDR2 ANQGSEA. With V trimmed by 1 base and J by 8 bases, 4 bases remained unmatched. For the CDR3, the DNA is TGCAGCGTTGAAGGGACAGGCTGGGGCTACACCTTC. Translated, it gives CSVEGTGWGYTF.

This sequence joins TRBV7-6 and TRBJ1-6; D may be TRBD1 (5 bases). This CDR3 has 15 residues. The germline V and J ends were trimmed by 1 base and 10 bases, with 14 bases remaining between them. Looked up from germline, CDR1 is SGHVS and CDR2 is FNYEAQ. The CDR3 spells CASSLGSGGRSPLHF. CDR3 bases: TGTGCCAGCAGCTTAGGGTCGGGGGGACGGTCACCCCTCCACTTT.

The CDR3 region has the DNA TGTGCCAGCAGCGTAGTAAGCGGGGCCAATGAGCAGTTCTTC. It is translated as CASSVVSGANEQFF. The chain joins TRBV9 to TRBJ2-1; TRBD2 matches at 7 bases. CDR1 and CDR2 from the germline V gene are SGDLS and YYNGEE. The CDR3 runs 14 residues. V dropped 0 bases and J dropped 6; count of bases not matched to a gene: 3.

The chain combines TRBV6-6 with TRBJ1-2; D unresolved. Between the trimmed V and J ends, which lost 2 bases and 6 bases, there was a span of 13 bases. The CDR3 contains 14 residues. Germline V gene sequence: CDR1 MNHNY, CDR2 SVGAGI (reference sequence). CDR3: CASSYGLEADGYTF. The CDR3 DNA reads as TGTGCCAGCAGTTACGGGTTGGAGGCTGATGGCTACACCTTC.

The chain uses TRBV9 and TRBJ2-5, with unresolved D. The CDR3 runs to 14 residues. V lost 0 bases and J lost 5, with 11 bases in between. Germline CDR1 reads SGDLS; CDR2 reads YYNGEE. In DNA, the CDR3 is TGTGCCAGCAGCGTAGAGCAGGATATCGAGACCCAGTACTTC. Amino acid sequence: CASSVEQDIETQYF.

The V gene is TRBV11-2, the J gene TRBJ1-1; tentatively, D is TRBD1 (6 bases). The CDR3 extends over 14 amino acids. Per germline, CDR1 SGHAT and CDR2 FQNNGV. Trimming shortened V by 4 bases and J by 6 bases, and 15 bases separated the two germline ends. CDR3 sequence reads: CASSSRQAGSEAFF. CDR3 DNA: TGTGCCAGCAGCTCGAGACAGGCTGGGTCTGAAGCTTTCTTT.

This chain uses TRBV15 with TRBJ2-1; 10 bases are shared with TRBD2. The CDR3 is 17 amino acids. The germline V gene encodes CDR1 LNHNV and CDR2 YYDKDF (reference sequence). The V gene end was trimmed by 0 bases and the J gene end by 2 bases; junction bases not matched to a gene: 4. The DNA of the CDR3 is TGTGCCACCAGCAGAGATCTTGGGACTAGCGCCTACAATGAGCAGTTCTTC. Its protein is CATSRDLGTSAYNEQFF.

V usage is TRBV18 and J usage is TRBJ2-5; 9 nucleotides match TRBD1. The length of the CDR3 is 15 residues. Germline CDR1 reads KGHSH; CDR2 reads LQKENI. J gave up 5 bases and V 3 bases, and 7 bases lay outside the gene matches. CDR3 sequence: CASSPRTGQGETQYF. CDR3 nucleotide sequence: TGTGCCAGCTCACCCCGTACTGGACAGGGGGAGACCCAGTACTTC.

This clone was counted once. This chain uses TRBV30 with TRBJ2-1; TRBD2 agrees at 8 bases. With 5 bases clipped from V and 3 bases from J, the junction kept 9 bases outside the gene matches. CDR1 and CDR2 (germline): GTSNPN, SVGIG (reference sequence). This CDR3 spans 15 amino acids. The CDR3 DNA sequence: TGTGCCTGGTCCAGCGGGAGCTTTAACTACAATGAGCAGTTCTTC. This sequence encodes CAWSSGSFNYNEQFF.

The chain recombines TRBV6-5 with TRBJ1-1; TRBD1 aligns across 12 bases. V lost 2 bases and J lost 4; bases outside the gene matches: 2. Germline V gives CDR1 MNHEY, CDR2 SVGAGI. The CDR3 is made up of 15 amino acids. The CDR3 DNA reads as TGTGCCAGCAGTTACGGGACAGGGGGCTTCACTGAAGCTTTCTTT. Amino acids: CASSYGTGGFTEAFF.

The chain carries TRBV13 and TRBJ2-2, with D possibly matching TRBD1 (5 bases). Germline CDR1 PRHDT, CDR2 FYEKMQ (reference sequence). Trimming pared 3 bases from V and 6 bases from J, leaving 14 bases between. The CDR3 length is 15 residues. In DNA form, the CDR3 reads TGTGCCAGCAGCTTTCCAGGGTCTTTTTCCGGGGAGCTGTTTTTT. It yields the protein CASSFPGSFSGELFF.

The chain combines TRBV6-5 with TRBJ1-5, with D unresolved. Germline lookup yields CDR1 MNHEY and CDR2 SVGAGI. V was clipped by 11 bases and J by 9 bases, with 5 bases between them. This CDR3 contains 8 residues. As DNA, the CDR3 is TGTGCCTCAGGGCCCCAGCATTTT. It encodes CASGPQHF.

This chain uses TRBV27 with TRBJ2-7, with TRBD2 as a possible D gene (7 bases). With 10 bases removed from V and 2 bases from J, the gap between germline ends came to 24 bases. The CDR3 loop spans 16 amino acids. CDR1 and CDR2 from the germline V gene are MNHEY and SMNVEV (reference sequence). CDR3 nucleotides: TGTGCCACCAGGGCCCCGAGGGGGGGTCCCCCCTACGAGCAGTACTTC. Its translation is CATRAPRGGPPYEQYF.

This clone has only a few counts. The chain combines TRBV27 with TRBJ1-1, with D tentatively TRBD1 (5 bases). Trimming stripped 2 bases from V and 2 bases from J, with 9 bases between. Germline CDR1 and CDR2: MNHEY and SMNVEV (reference sequence). CDR3 length: 14 residues. For the CDR3, the DNA is TGTGCCAGCAGTTTAACAGGACCCAACACTGAAGCTTTCTTT. Its translation is CASSLTGPNTEAFF.

The chain is built from TRBV6-1 and TRBJ2-3; no reliable D call. Trimming took 0 bases from V and 2 from J, leaving 12 bases between them. CDR1 is MNHNS, CDR2 SASEGT, per germline. CDR3 length: 16 amino acids. Written as DNA, the CDR3 is TGTGCCAGCAGTGAAGCGTACGACTGGTTCACAGATACGCAGTATTTT. This codes for CASSEAYDWFTDTQYF.

The rearrangement uses TRBV19 and TRBJ1-1, with D tentatively TRBD1 (6 bases). V lost 5 bases, J lost 3 bases, and 16 bases lay in between. Germline assignment: CDR1 LNHDA and CDR2 SQIVND (reference sequence). This CDR3 is built from 15 residues. The CDR3 DNA reads as TGTGCCAGTAGTCCTCGAGGGGGGGCGTACACTGAAGCTTTCTTT. Amino acid sequence: CASSPRGGAYTEAFF.

The chain couples TRBV7-2 to TRBJ2-3; the match to TRBD2 covers 8 bases. The length of the CDR3 is 18 residues. V lost 3 bases and J lost 1; bases outside the gene matches: 12. The germline V gene has CDR1 SGHTA and CDR2 FQGNSA. CDR3 sequence: CASSFTWRTSSRTDTQYF. As DNA, the CDR3 is TGTGCCAGCAGCTTCACATGGAGGACTAGCAGTCGCACAGATACGCAGTATTTT.

The chain employs TRBV19 and TRBJ1-1, with 7 bases lining up with TRBD1. Germline V gene lookup returns CDR1 LNHDA and CDR2 SQIVND (reference sequence). The junction had 5 bases not matched to a gene; V was cut back by 4 bases and J by 3 bases. The CDR3 length is 14 residues. CDR3 protein: CASSKKGAYTEAFF. The CDR3 nucleotides are TGTGCCAGTAGTAAAAAGGGGGCGTACACTGAAGCTTTCTTT.

The rearrangement uses TRBV5-1 and TRBJ2-7, with 7 bases that match TRBD2. CDR3 size: 14 residues. The germline CDR1 and CDR2 sequences are SGHRS and YFSETQ. The ends lost 3 bases at V and 0 bases at J; junction bases unmatched: 3. The chain's CDR3 is CASSSAGSSYEQYF. The CDR3 region has the DNA TGCGCCAGCAGCTCAGCGGGGAGCTCCTACGAGCAGTACTTC.

J is TRBJ1-5 and V is TRBV4-3; no reliable D call. Germline CDR1 reads LGHNA; CDR2 reads YSLEER. Trimming stripped 0 bases from V and 6 bases from J, with 12 bases between. This CDR3 has 15 amino acids. CDR3 sequence (DNA): TGCGCCAGCAGCCAAGAAGCGGGGAGTAGTCAGCCCCAGCATTTT. Amino acids: CASSQEAGSSQPQHF.

The chain is built from TRBV29-1 and TRBJ2-7; 7 bases are shared with TRBD2. In germline, CDR1 is SQVTM, CDR2 ANQGSEA. The CDR3 sequence is 14 residues long. J gave up 7 bases and V 4 bases, and 13 bases lay outside the gene matches. CDR3 bases: TGCAGCGTTGTGGGGGGATGGGGGGGAAGAGAGCAGTACTTC. This encodes CSVVGGWGGREQYF.

The CDR3 DNA reads TGTGCCAGCAGCAGGGGGACGGTGAACACTGAAGCTTTCTTT. Amino acid sequence: CASSRGTVNTEAFF. The chain employs TRBV9 and TRBJ1-1, with a tentative D call TRBD1 (6 bases). This CDR3 comprises 14 residues. The germline V and J ends were trimmed by 4 bases and 0 bases, with 10 bases remaining between them. Germline values: CDR1 SGDLS, CDR2 YYNGEE.

The genes are TRBV25-1 and TRBJ1-4, with D maybe TRBD1 (5 bases). CDR3 length: 14 residues. Germline CDR1 reads MGHDK; CDR2 reads SYGVNS. V gave up 7 bases and J gave up 0 bases, with 9 bases separating them. The CDR3 DNA reads TGTGCCAGCAAGCGGGGCGCAACTAATGAAAAACTGTTTTTT. Its protein product is CASKRGATNEKLFF.

This chain links TRBV11-3 with TRBJ1-1, with D possibly matching TRBD1 (6 bases). The CDR3 totals 15 residues. From germline, CDR1 is SGHNT and CDR2 YENEEA. V dropped 5 bases and J dropped 5 bases, with 18 bases sitting between them. The CDR3 sequence: CASSIPRGAPTEAFF. CDR3 coding DNA: TGTGCCAGCAGCATTCCGCGGGGGGCGCCGACTGAAGCTTTCTTT.